What follows is one TCR beta chain and its context. CDR3 length: 13 amino acids. The germline V gene has CDR1 SGHAT and CDR2 FQDESV (reference sequence). Trimming pared 11 bases from V and 7 bases from J, leaving 21 bases between. Assay used: immunoSEQ multiplex PCR; TCRdb lists only in-frame clones, some missing. This sample carries some 320,000 clones, 75% to 85% of them seen once, and the ten largest clones take more than 6%. This entry comes from a study of blood T cell repertoires in COVID-19. The source material was peripheral blood. This sequence originates from a human donor in a cohort sampled during active COVID-19. The V gene is TRBV11-1, the J gene TRBJ2-7, with no clear D. This CDR3 reads CAASARFGNEQYF. In nucleotides, the CDR3 is TGTGCCGCCTCCGCCCGGTTTGGTAATGAGCAGTACTTC. The variable domain in full, completed from reference TRBV11-1 and TRBJ2-7, reads EAEVAQSPRYKITEKSQAVAFWCDPISGHATLYWYRQILGQGPELLVQFQDESVVDDSQLPKDRFSAERLKGVDSTLKIQPAELGDSAMYLCAASARFGNEQYFGPGTRLTVT.